This entry lists 8 T cell receptor beta chains sequenced from one sample in a study of blood T cell repertoires in COVID-19. Sequencing was performed with immunoSEQ multiplex PCR; in TCRdb, only in-frame clones are kept and a portion is missing. The data hold around 300,000 clones, with around 89% observed a single time. The sample taken for sequencing was PBMCs or T cells enriched from blood (not recorded which). These receptors were collected from a woman aged 18-29 years with acute COVID-19.

The chain employs TRBV2 and TRBJ1-1; 8 nucleotides agree with TRBD1. The CDR3 length is 13 residues. V was clipped by 9 bases and J by 5 bases; unmatched bases: 8. In germline, CDR1 is SNHLY, CDR2 FYNNEI. The CDR3 DNA reads TGTGCCAGGTCCGGACAGGGCGGAACTGAAGCTTTCTTT. Encoded protein: CARSGQGGTEAFF. Complete variable domain (other parts from reference TRBV2 and TRBJ1-1): EPEVTQTPSHQVTQMGQEVILRCVPISNHLYFYWYRQILGQKVEFLVSFYNNEISEKSEIFDDQFSVERPDGSNFTLKIRSTKLEDSAMYFCARSGQGGTEAFFGQGTRLTVV.

The V call is TRBV10-1, the J call TRBJ2-7; 13 bases map to TRBD2. V shed 6 bases and J 4 bases; nucleotides not matched to a gene: 6. Germline V lookup: CDR1 WNHNN, CDR2 SYGVQD (reference sequence). The CDR3 totals 15 residues. CDR3 bases: TGCGCCAGCAGCCAGGGACTAGCGGGACTATACGAGCAGTACTTC. Protein sequence: CASSQGLAGLYEQYF.

The chain recombines TRBV6-5 with TRBJ1-5, with D hard to call. Germline values: CDR1 MNHEY, CDR2 SVGAGI. This CDR3 contains 14 residues. Trimming pared 0 bases from V and 3 bases from J, leaving 6 bases between. CDR3 sequence: CASSYSEDNQPQHF. The CDR3 DNA sequence: TGTGCCAGCAGTTACTCGGAGGACAATCAGCCCCAGCATTTT.

The rearrangement uses TRBV30 and TRBJ1-2; weak D call: TRBD1 (6 bases). Per germline, CDR1 GTSNPN and CDR2 SVGIG (reference sequence). The V end was cut by 5 bases, the J end by 1 base, with 23 bases between. The CDR3 is made up of 17 amino acids. CDR3 sequence reads: CAWQWPFPGQSNYGYTF. The CDR3 bases are TGTGCCTGGCAATGGCCCTTCCCTGGACAGAGTAACTATGGCTACACCTTC.

This chain uses TRBV7-2 with TRBJ1-1; tentative D call: TRBD1 (6 bases). Germline CDR1 SGHTA, CDR2 FQGNSA. The V gene lost 2 bases and the J gene lost 4 bases, with 14 bases spanning the gap. The CDR3 totals 15 residues. The CDR3 bases are TGTGCCAGCAGCTTAATCACAGGGTCGGCCACTGAAGCTTTCTTT. It is translated as CASSLITGSATEAFF.

V is TRBV28 and J is TRBJ2-1, with D maybe TRBD2 (6 bases). This CDR3 spans 11 amino acids. Germline V CDR1 and CDR2: MDHEN, SYDVKM. Trimming pared 6 bases from V and 9 bases from J, leaving 9 bases between. DNA of the CDR3: TGTGCCAGCAGCCGGGGGACTGAGCAGTTCTTC. Translating it yields CASSRGTEQFF. The whole variable domain, remainder taken from reference TRBV28 and TRBJ2-1, is DVKVTQSSRYLVKRTGEKVFLECVQDMDHENMFWYRQDPGLGLRLIYFSYDVKMKEKGDIPEGYSVSREKKERFSLILESASTNQTSMYLCASSRGTEQFFGPGTRLTVL.

In regard to this clone: Other DNA sequences in this sample translate to the same CDR3. V gene TRBV24-1 combines with J gene TRBJ2-3; tentatively, D is TRBD1 (5 bases). This CDR3 contains 14 residues. V shed 4 bases and J shed 0 bases, with 7 bases lying between them. CDR1 KGHDR and CDR2 SFDVKD come from the germline V gene. CDR3 DNA sequence: TGTGCCACCAGTGAATCAGGGAGCACAGATACGCAGTATTTT. Its translation is CATSESGSTDTQYF.

This clone was seen only once. In DNA, the CDR3 is TGTGCCAGCAGCTGGTTACTTCGGGGTGAGCAGTTCTTC. Protein: CASSWLLRGEQFF. The chain carries TRBV7-2 and TRBJ2-1; D may be TRBD2 (5 bases). CDR3 length: 13 amino acids. Germline loops: CDR1 SGHTA, CDR2 FQGNSA. The germline V and J ends were trimmed by 4 bases and 9 bases, with 13 bases remaining between them.